The source of this TCR beta chain is a study of blood T cell repertoires in COVID-19. Participants were aged 18 to 89 years from around 24 US areas. The CDR3 totals 12 residues. With 3 bases removed from V and 0 bases from J, the gap between germline ends came to 5 bases. Germline lookup yields CDR1 DFQATT and CDR2 SNEGSKA (reference sequence). In this sample, this clone turned up a few times. Original processing notes: From reference gene primer amplification, estimates of nucleated cell counts were derived. TCRdb's table, derived via immunoSEQ multiplex PCR, lists solely in-frame clones and lacks some. The V and J calls and clone size come from that table; D and trimming were worked out from the DNA. The sample carries approximately 270,000 clones, more than 80% recorded once.

This chain joins TRBV20-1 and TRBJ2-5; D is ambiguous. The specimen sequenced was PBMCs or T cells enriched from blood (not recorded which). The origin of this receptor is a woman aged 25 to 39 with acute COVID-19. CDR3 residues: CSASAYQETQYF. The CDR3 DNA sequence: TGCAGTGCTAGTGCCTACCAAGAGACCCAGTACTTC.